Listed below are T cell receptor beta chains from one sample, sequenced in a study of T cell responses to AZD1222 COVID-19 vaccine. Method: immunoSEQ multiplex PCR; TCRdb's copy keeps in-frame clones and lacks some. The sample lists roughly 24,000 clones, about 88% occurring once. Specimen: peripheral blood, collected 28 days after the second AZD1222 dose. These receptors all stem from an adult who received the AZD1222 COVID-19 vaccine. CDR3s include the opening cysteine and the closing phenylalanine or tryptophan. The D gene is left open where the match is weak. Clone size is shown for a subset of rows, as once, few, many or a class of expanded clone.

clone size: -; J gene: TRBJ2-6; V gene: TRBV7-2; D gene: TRBD1; CDR3 protein: CASSLVGTGAAGANVLTF; CDR3 DNA: TGTGCCAGCAGCTTAGTCGGGACAGGGGCGGCTGGGGCCAACGTCCTGACTTTC
clone size: -; J gene: TRBJ1-5; V gene: TRBV11-2; D gene: -; CDR3 protein: CASSWASGGNQPQHF; CDR3 DNA: TGTGCCAGCAGCTGGGCATCGGGGGGGAATCAGCCCCAGCATTTT
clone size: -; J gene: TRBJ1-6; V gene: TRBV6-2/TRBV6-3; D gene: TRBD1; CDR3 protein: CASSFGTGHSPLHF; CDR3 DNA: TGTGCCAGCAGTTTCGGGACAGGCCATTCACCCCTCCACTTT
clone size: -; J gene: TRBJ2-1; V gene: TRBV15; D gene: -; CDR3 protein: CATSTGGSSYNEQFF; CDR3 DNA: TGTGCCACCAGCACTGGGGGAAGCTCCTACAATGAGCAGTTCTTC
clone size: -; J gene: TRBJ1-6; V gene: TRBV18; D gene: -; CDR3 protein: CASSRISRVDSPLHF; CDR3 DNA: TGTGCCAGTTCACGTATTTCCAGGGTGGATTCACCCCTCCACTTT
clone size: once; J gene: TRBJ1-1; V gene: TRBV7-2; D gene: -; CDR3 protein: CASSLGGGPANTEAFF; CDR3 DNA: TGTGCCAGCAGCTTAGGGGGGGGTCCGGCAAACACTGAAGCTTTCTTT
clone size: -; J gene: TRBJ2-4; V gene: TRBV10-3; D gene: -; CDR3 protein: CAISEDGTSKNIQYF; CDR3 DNA: TGTGCCATCAGTGAAGACGGGACATCCAAAAACATTCAGTACTTC
clone size: -; J gene: TRBJ1-2; V gene: TRBV9; D gene: -; CDR3 protein: CASSVGTGPGSNYGYTF; CDR3 DNA: TGTGCCAGCAGCGTAGGTACAGGGCCCGGGTCTAACTATGGCTACACCTTC
clone size: -; J gene: TRBJ2-7; V gene: TRBV29-1; D gene: TRBD1; CDR3 protein: CSVGQAGTGVGEQYF; CDR3 DNA: TGCAGCGTTGGGCAAGCCGGGACAGGGGTGGGAGAGCAGTACTTC
clone size: -; J gene: TRBJ1-5; V gene: TRBV9; D gene: -; CDR3 protein: CASSYGADQPQHF; CDR3 DNA: TGTGCCAGCAGCTACGGGGCGGATCAGCCCCAGCATTTT
clone size: -; J gene: TRBJ1-2; V gene: TRBV29-1; D gene: TRBD1; CDR3 protein: CSTTGDYGYTF; CDR3 DNA: TGCAGCACGACAGGGGATTATGGCTACACCTTC
clone size: few; J gene: TRBJ1-6; V gene: TRBV24-1; D gene: -; CDR3 protein: CATSASGERTLHF; CDR3 DNA: TGTGCCACCAGTGCCTCGGGGGAAAGGACCCTCCACTTT
clone size: -; J gene: TRBJ1-5; V gene: TRBV29-1; D gene: TRBD1; CDR3 protein: CSVLQGAGQPQHF; CDR3 DNA: TGCAGCGTTTTACAGGGGGCGGGGCAGCCCCAGCATTTT
clone size: -; J gene: TRBJ1-5; V gene: TRBV6-2/TRBV6-3; D gene: -; CDR3 protein: CASSYAVQPQHF; CDR3 DNA: TGTGCCAGCAGTTACGCGGTTCAGCCCCAGCATTTT
clone size: -; J gene: TRBJ2-2; V gene: TRBV5-4; D gene: TRBD2; CDR3 protein: CASSRGEGTTGELFF; CDR3 DNA: TGTGCCAGCAGCCGCGGGGAGGGTACCACCGGGGAGCTGTTTTTT